This TCR beta chain was recorded in a study of technical replicates of blood from a few donors. The ends lost 2 bases at V and 7 bases at J; junction bases unmatched: 3. Germline values: CDR1 SGHTA, CDR2 FQGNSA. The CDR3 loop spans 15 amino acids. TCRdb keeps only in-frame clones here, not all; method: immunoSEQ multiplex PCR. The sample holds around 79,000 clones, more than 85% seen once. The sequence was obtained from a human donor in good health. Some clones in this sample may be carry-over from other donors' samples. The sample taken for sequencing was T cells isolated from PBMCs. J is TRBJ2-3 and V is TRBV7-2; 13 bases are a match to TRBD2. The CDR3 DNA sequence: TGTGCCAGCAGCTTACGACTAGCGGGAGGTTATACGCAGTATTTT. It yields the protein CASSLRLAGGYTQYF.